The clone carrying this T cell receptor beta chain turned up a few times. The read ends 3 residues shy of where the CDR3 ends; the end is completed using the germline J gene. Sequencing was performed with immunoSEQ multiplex PCR; in TCRdb, only in-frame clones are kept and a portion is missing. This sample carries some 45,000 clones, none of them present only once. The CDR3 extends over 18 amino acids. Germline lookup yields CDR1 SNHLY and CDR2 FYNNEI. These data come from a study of T cell clonality in common variable immunodeficiency. Sequenced input: peripheral blood mononuclear cells. The sequence was collected from a person between 18 and 70 years old in good health. The V call is TRBV2, the J call TRBJ2-3, with D perhaps matching TRBD1 (5 bases). CDR3 sequence reads: CASSEISRQKQAVETQYF. The CDR3 DNA, read in part, is TGTGCCAGCAGTGAAATAAGTCGGCAGAAACAGGCGGTAGAGACG.